This TCR beta chain was captured by sequencing in a study of blood T cell repertoires in COVID-19. As for the study in general: T cells, B-cell-depleted T cells, or PBMCs supplied cDNA or gDNA.

Germline V gives CDR1 SGHVS, CDR2 FNYEAQ. The CDR3 contains 15 residues. The junction had 5 bases not matched to a gene; V was cut back by 1 base and J by 6 bases. Data came from immunoSEQ multiplex PCR; TCRdb stores just in-frame clones and leaves some out. Of 200,000 to 300,000 clones listed, around 80% are singletons. Sequencing was done on a sample of peripheral blood. The chain is built from TRBV7-6 and TRBJ2-5; 10 nucleotides agree with TRBD2. This sequence was found in a human donor in a cohort sampled during active COVID-19. The CDR3 nucleotides are TGTGCCAGCAGCTTAGGGAATAGCGGGGGGCAGACCCAGTACTTC. Residues: CASSLGNSGGQTQYF.